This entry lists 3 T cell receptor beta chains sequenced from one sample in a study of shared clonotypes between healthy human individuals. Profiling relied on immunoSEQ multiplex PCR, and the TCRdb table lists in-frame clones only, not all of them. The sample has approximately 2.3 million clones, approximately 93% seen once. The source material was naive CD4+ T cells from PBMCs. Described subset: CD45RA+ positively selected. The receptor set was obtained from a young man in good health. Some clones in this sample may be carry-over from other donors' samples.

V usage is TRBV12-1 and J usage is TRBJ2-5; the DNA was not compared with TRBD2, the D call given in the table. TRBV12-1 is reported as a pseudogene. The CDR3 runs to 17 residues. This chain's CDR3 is CASAGRLAGVLQETQYF. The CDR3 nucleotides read TGTGCCAGCGCGGGAAGACTAGCGGGAGTTCTCCAAGAGACCCAGTACTTC.

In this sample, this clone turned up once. CDR3 protein: CASSLSTFIDRGPTYEQYF. DNA of the CDR3: TGTGCCAGCAGTTTATCGACATTCATAGACAGGGGCCCAACCTACGAGCAGTACTTC. The V call is TRBV28, the J call TRBJ2-7; 8 bases line up with TRBD1. Germline assignment: CDR1 MDHEN and CDR2 SYDVKM. The ends lost 1 base at V and 2 bases at J; junction bases unmatched: 16. The CDR3 consists of 19 residues.

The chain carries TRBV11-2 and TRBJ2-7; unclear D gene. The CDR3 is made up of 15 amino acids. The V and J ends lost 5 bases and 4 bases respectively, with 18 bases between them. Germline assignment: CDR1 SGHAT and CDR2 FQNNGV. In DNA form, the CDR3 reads TGTGCCAGCAGCGCGACGCGTCGGACCACTTACGAGCAGTACTTC. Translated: CASSATRRTTYEQYF. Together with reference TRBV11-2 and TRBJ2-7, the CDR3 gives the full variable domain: EAGVAQSPRYKIIEKRQSVAFWCNPISGHATLYWYQQILGQGPKLLIQFQNNGVVDDSQLPKDRFSAERLKGVDSTLKIQPAKLEDSAVYLCASSATRRTTYEQYFGPGTRLTVT.